This T cell receptor beta chain was documented in a study of CD8 T cells in Susac syndrome. General observations from the study: The study conceded that its TCR sequencing and HLA analysis involved relatively few individuals.

Comments on this clonotype: What it binds is unknown.

RNA totalling roughly 0.5 to 1 ug underwent reverse transcription with random hexamers. TCRdb processed the immunoSEQ multiplex PCR reads anew with MiXCR; each CDR3 protein has one entry. There are roughly 120,000 distinct CDR3 sequences in the sample; 93% occur only once, and approximately 0.3% lies in the top ten. Bulk CD8+ and CD4+ cells came from magnetic negative isolation; CD8+ TEMRA by FACS. The V end lost 0 bases, the J end lost 4 bases, and 15 bases lay between the germline ends. The CDR3 extends over 17 amino acids. Germline V gives CDR1 LNHNV, CDR2 YYDKDF (reference sequence). The material sequenced was CD8+ T cells from PBMCs. V and J are TRBV15 and TRBJ1-4, with D uncertain. This receptor was taken from a human donor with multiple sclerosis. The CDR3 region is CATSRDLGGSSNEKLFF. The CDR3 DNA is TGTGCCACCAGCAGAGATCTAGGCGGCAGCAGTAATGAAAAACTGTTTTTT.